This TCR beta chain originates from a study of cytomegalovirus exposure and HLA in healthy donors. Trimming at V came to 6 bases and at J to 5 bases, leaving 0 bases not matched to a gene. The CDR3 is 12 amino acids. Per the germline V gene, CDR1 is SNHLY and CDR2 is FYNNEI. Healthy bone marrow donors made up the cohort. Primers for the PCR totalled 60 Vbeta and 13 Jbeta. Clones were sequenced by immunoSEQ multiplex PCR, and TCRdb holds only the in-frame ones, with some missing. The table counts roughly 110,000 clones; 3.5% to 4.5% lies in the top ten. The sequenced material came from PBMCs. The rearrangement uses TRBV2 and TRBJ2-3; 9 nucleotides agree with TRBD1. This TCR was sampled from a man aged 25-40 years in good health and CMV-seronegative. CDR3: CASRDRGDTQYF. Written as DNA, the CDR3 is TGTGCCAGCAGGGACAGGGGAGATACGCAGTATTTT.